This T cell receptor beta chain derives from a study of regulatory T cells in long-lasting Graves disease. The time point here: newly diagnosed GD, antithyroid drugs for less than 3 months. PBMC RNA was the source of the TCR library. HTBI primers from iRepertoire and Arm-PCR of CDR3 regions yielded the TCR beta libraries. TCRdb processed the multiplex PCR reads anew with MiXCR; each CDR3 protein has one entry. The sample holds roughly 250,000 distinct CDR3 sequences, 18% seen once. The V segment lost 3 bases and the J segment 0 bases; nucleotides outside the gene matches: 7. Germline assignment: CDR1 SGHAT and CDR2 FQNNGV. CDR3 length: 17 amino acids. These data were likewise used in another study, on T cells in Graves' hyperthyroidism and ophthalmopathy.

The chain links TRBV11-2 to TRBJ2-7; 11 nucleotides line up with TRBD2. This material consisted of peripheral blood mononuclear cells (PBMCs), taken at new diagnosis, from a patient treated with antithyroid drugs. The receptor was isolated from a woman in her twenties or thirties with Graves disease. The CDR3 loop reads CASSLPPGLAVSYEQYF. CDR3 in DNA: TGTGCCAGCAGCTTGCCCCCGGGACTAGCGGTCTCCTACGAGCAGTACTTC.